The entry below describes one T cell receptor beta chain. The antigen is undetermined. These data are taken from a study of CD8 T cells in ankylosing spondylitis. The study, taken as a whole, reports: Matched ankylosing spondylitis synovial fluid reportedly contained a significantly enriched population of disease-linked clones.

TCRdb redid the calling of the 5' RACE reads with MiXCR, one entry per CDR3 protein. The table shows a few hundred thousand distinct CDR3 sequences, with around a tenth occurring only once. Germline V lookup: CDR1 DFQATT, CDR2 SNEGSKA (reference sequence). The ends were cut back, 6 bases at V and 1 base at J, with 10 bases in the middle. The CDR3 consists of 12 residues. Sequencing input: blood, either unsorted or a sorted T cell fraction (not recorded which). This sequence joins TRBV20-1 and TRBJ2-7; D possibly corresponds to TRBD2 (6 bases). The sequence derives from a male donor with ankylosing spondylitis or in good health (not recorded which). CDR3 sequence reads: CSAERASYEQYF. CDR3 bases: TGCAGTGCAGAGCGGGCTTCCTACGAGCAGTACTTC.